This TCR beta chain was sequenced for a study of T cell responses to AZD1222 COVID-19 vaccine. Study-wide results and caveats: Rises in breadth and depth of Spike-specific TCRs came after two AZD1222 doses. The study reported that nearly half of spike-specific TCRs target unmutated variant regions.

The V and J ends lost 8 bases and 1 base respectively, with 11 bases between them. CDR1 is SEHNR, CDR2 FQNEAQ, per germline (reference sequence). The CDR3 extends over 13 amino acids. Points on this clone: Its antigen is undetermined.

Whether given at about 4 or about 12 weeks, second doses were pooled. The method was immunoSEQ multiplex PCR; TCRdb's version includes in-frame clones alone and lacks a portion of them. The sample comprises 130,000 or so clones, roughly 91% of which are singletons, and about 1% rests with the top ten. The chain uses TRBV7-9 and TRBJ1-1; D ambiguous. The sequencing used peripheral blood, collected 28 days after the second AZD1222 dose. This TCR came from an adult who received the AZD1222 COVID-19 vaccine. CDR3 bases: TGTGCCAGCCAGAGGGCTTCGAACACTGAAGCTTTCTTT. This codes for CASQRASNTEAFF.